This entry is about one T cell receptor beta chain. The antigen is not known. This record comes from a study of response to subunit inactivated influenza vaccine. The CDR3 sequence is 16 residues long. Trimming shortened V by 0 bases and J by 0 bases, and 10 bases separated the two germline ends. Germline CDR1 reads SGHRS; CDR2 reads YFSETQ. TCRdb reprocessed the RT-PCR reads via MiXCR and lists one record per CDR3 protein. The data contain some 640,000 distinct CDR3 sequences, about 15% of them seen just once; the ten biggest clones take up 6.5% to 8.5%. Study-wide points: The authors put forward the suggestion that each seasonal influenza vaccination may bring in only a limited number of new T cells.

The material was PBMCs from blood, obtained 14 days before vaccination. The chain carries TRBV5-1 and TRBJ1-3, with a weak D call TRBD1 (5 bases). The source of this sequence is a man aged 50-60 years who received an inactivated influenza vaccine. Here the CDR3 reads CASSLAGRRSGNTIYF. CDR3 DNA: TGCGCCAGCAGCTTGGCGGGACGGCGCTCTGGAAACACCATATATTTT.